This T cell receptor beta chain was recorded in a study of Ad26.COV2.S vaccination and SARS-CoV-2 variants. Germline V lookup: CDR1 WNHNN, CDR2 SYGVQD (reference sequence). The CDR3 loop spans 14 amino acids. V was trimmed by 2 bases and J by 5 bases, leaving 13 bases between them. Measured with immunoSEQ multiplex PCR; TCRdb has only the in-frame clones, and not every one. The profile shows about 330,000 clones, approximately 87% of them singletons. There are a few counts of this clone. Treatment indicated: roughly 18 received Ad26.COV2.S at low or high dose, single or two shots; about 5 received placebo; per-sample allocation not given. Samples analyzed were those drawn on day 63 after the first vaccine or placebo injection. In Boston, an adult donor aged 18-55 years took part. Immunization relied on an Ad26 vector, which expressed Wuhan-strain SARS-CoV-2 spike.

Material: peripheral blood, obtained in a trial of Ad26.COV2.S vaccine versus placebo. The TCR comes from a person aged 18-65 years who received the Ad26.COV2.S COVID-19 vaccine or a placebo. V gene TRBV10-1 combines with J gene TRBJ2-7; D is ambiguous. CDR3 region: CASSELIGNDEQYF. DNA of the CDR3: TGCGCCAGCAGTGAGCTAATCGGTAATGACGAGCAGTACTTC.